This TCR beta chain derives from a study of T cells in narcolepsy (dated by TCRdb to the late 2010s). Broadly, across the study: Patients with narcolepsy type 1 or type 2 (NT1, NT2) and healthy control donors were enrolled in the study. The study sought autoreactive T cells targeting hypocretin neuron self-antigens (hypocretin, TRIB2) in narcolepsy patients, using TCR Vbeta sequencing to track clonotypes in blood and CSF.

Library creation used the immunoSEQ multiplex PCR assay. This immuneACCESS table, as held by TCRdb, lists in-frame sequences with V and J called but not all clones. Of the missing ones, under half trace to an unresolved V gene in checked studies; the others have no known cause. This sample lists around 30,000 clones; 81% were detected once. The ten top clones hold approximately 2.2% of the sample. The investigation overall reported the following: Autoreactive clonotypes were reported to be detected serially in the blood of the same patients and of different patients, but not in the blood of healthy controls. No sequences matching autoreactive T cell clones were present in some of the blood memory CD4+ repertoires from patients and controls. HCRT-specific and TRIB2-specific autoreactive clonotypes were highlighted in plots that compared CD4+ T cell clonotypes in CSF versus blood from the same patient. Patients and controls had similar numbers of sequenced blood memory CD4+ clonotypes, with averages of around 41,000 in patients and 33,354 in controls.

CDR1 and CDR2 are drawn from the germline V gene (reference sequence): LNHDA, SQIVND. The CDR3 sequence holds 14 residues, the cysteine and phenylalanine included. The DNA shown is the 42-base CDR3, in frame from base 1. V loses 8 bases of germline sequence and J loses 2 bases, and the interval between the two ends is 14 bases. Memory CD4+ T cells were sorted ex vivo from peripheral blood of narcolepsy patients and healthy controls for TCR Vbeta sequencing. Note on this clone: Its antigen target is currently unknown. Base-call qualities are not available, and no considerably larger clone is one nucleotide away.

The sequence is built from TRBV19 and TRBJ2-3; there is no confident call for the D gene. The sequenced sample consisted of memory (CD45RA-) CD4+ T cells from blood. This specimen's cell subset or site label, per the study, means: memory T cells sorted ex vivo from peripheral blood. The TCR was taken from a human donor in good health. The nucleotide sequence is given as TGTGCCAGTTCGGAACTTATCACCACAGATACGCAGTATTTT. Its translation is CASSELITTDTQYF.